Below are 16 T cell receptor beta chains sequenced from a single sample in a study of technical replicates of blood from several donors. Here immunoSEQ multiplex PCR was the method, and the copy in TCRdb shows in-frame clones only, minus some. The sample has around 8,000 clones, roughly 90% seen once; the top ten hold about an eighth. Sequencing was done on a sample of PBMCs. These receptors were taken from a human donor in good health.

This clone was counted a single time. The chain combines TRBV7-2 with TRBJ2-5; D remains ambiguous. Germline values: CDR1 SGHTA, CDR2 FQGNSA. The CDR3 has 11 residues. The germline V and J ends were trimmed by 5 bases and 5 bases, with 6 bases remaining between them. CDR3 in amino acids: CASSRRETQYF. DNA for the CDR3: TGTGCCAGCAGCCGCCGGGAGACCCAGTACTTC.

This sequence joins TRBV18 and TRBJ1-1; D perhaps matches TRBD1 (6 bases). The CDR3 contains 14 residues. V lost 6 bases, J lost 3 bases, and 14 bases lay in between. Germline V gene sequence: CDR1 KGHSH, CDR2 LQKENI. The CDR3 bases are TGTGCCAGCTCTCGGACAGACCGCGACACTGAAGCTTTCTTT. Translating it yields CASSRTDRDTEAFF. Looking up the rest from reference TRBV18 and TRBJ1-1 gives the full variable domain: NAGVMQNPRHLVRRRGQEARLRCSPMKGHSHVYWYRQLPEEGLKFMVYLQKENIIDESGMPKERFSAEFPKEGPSILRIQQVVRGDSAAYFCASSRTDRDTEAFFGQGTRLTVV.

V and J are TRBV18 and TRBJ2-1, with TRBD1 identical over 12 bases. The CDR3 has 16 amino acids. J lost 3 bases, V lost 6 bases, and 6 bases had no gene match. In germline, CDR1 is KGHSH, CDR2 LQKENI. The CDR3 coding sequence is TGTGCCAGCTCGCTGGGACAGGGGGCGGTCTACAATGAGCAGTTCTTC. It encodes CASSLGQGAVYNEQFF.

This chain joins TRBV25-1 and TRBJ1-1; 10 positions agree with TRBD1. With V trimmed by 6 bases and J by 1 base, 8 bases remained unmatched. The CDR3 has 16 amino acids. Per the germline V gene, CDR1 is MGHDK and CDR2 is SYGVNS. In DNA, the CDR3 is TGTGCCAGCAGCCCCACGAGGACAGGGGGGAACACTGAAGCTTTCTTT. Translating it yields CASSPTRTGGNTEAFF.

The V and J genes are TRBV6-5 and TRBJ1-1, with 9 bases fitting TRBD1. The CDR3 runs 15 residues. After removal of 0 bases from V and 4 bases from J, the junction contained 3 bases not matched to a gene. Looked up from germline, CDR1 is MNHEY and CDR2 is SVGAGI. The CDR3 reads CASSYSGTGSTEAFF. In nucleotides, the CDR3 is TGTGCCAGCAGTTACTCGGGGACAGGGTCCACTGAAGCTTTCTTT.

This clone turned up a few times. The CDR3 DNA reads as TGTGCCATCCGACAGGGGGCGACCTATGGCTACACCTTC. It translates to CAIRQGATYGYTF. This chain joins TRBV10-3 and TRBJ1-2; 10 bases are a match to TRBD1. Germline values: CDR1 ENHRY, CDR2 SYGVKD. J lost 4 bases, V lost 8 bases, and 4 bases had no gene match. This CDR3 comprises 13 residues.

V usage is TRBV7-9 and J usage is TRBJ2-1; D possibly corresponds to TRBD2 (5 bases). With 8 bases removed from V and 5 bases from J, the gap between germline ends came to 10 bases. Per germline, CDR1 SEHNR and CDR2 FQNEAQ (reference sequence). This CDR3 comprises 12 residues. CDR3 sequence reads: CASGGRNNEQFF. CDR3 DNA: TGTGCCAGCGGCGGGCGAAACAATGAGCAGTTCTTC.

This clone showed up just once. The chain employs TRBV29-1 and TRBJ2-7; tentatively, D is TRBD1 (5 bases). Trimming cost V 4 bases and J 0 bases, with 13 bases left between them. Germline lookup yields CDR1 SQVTM and CDR2 ANQGSEA. The CDR3 length is 14 residues. CDR3 sequence reads: CSVAITGASYEQYF. In nucleotides, the CDR3 is TGCAGCGTTGCCATCACTGGGGCCTCCTACGAGCAGTACTTC.

The chain recombines TRBV28 with TRBJ1-2; D may be TRBD1 (6 bases). V was clipped by 5 bases and J by 0 bases, with 19 bases between them. Germline V gives CDR1 MDHEN, CDR2 SYDVKM. The CDR3 is 17 amino acids. CDR3 nucleotide sequence: TGTGCCAGCAGTACCCCACGCCGGGACACCACTAACTATGGCTACACCTTC. Protein product: CASSTPRRDTTNYGYTF.

V usage is TRBV4-2 and J usage is TRBJ2-1; TRBD2 matches 8 bases. The CDR3 has 17 amino acids. With 0 bases clipped from V and 2 bases from J, the junction kept 6 bases outside the gene matches. The V gene's germline CDR1 is LGHNA and CDR2 YNFKEQ. DNA of the CDR3: TGTGCCAGCAGCCAAGAAGGAGCCGGGAGGGCCTACAATGAGCAGTTCTTC. Its translation is CASSQEGAGRAYNEQFF.

This chain links TRBV30 with TRBJ1-1; D not certain. There are 14 residues in the CDR3. Trimming took off 2 bases at V and 0 bases at J, with 10 bases between the two ends. Germline V gene data show CDR1 as GTSNPN and CDR2 as SVGIG (reference sequence). In nucleotides, the CDR3 is TGTGCCTGGAGTCCAACTGTTATGAACACTGAAGCTTTCTTT. Its protein is CAWSPTVMNTEAFF. The full variable domain, completed using reference TRBV30 and TRBJ1-1, is SQTIHQWPATLVQPVGSPLSLECTVEGTSNPNLYWYRQAAGRGLQLLFYSVGIGQISSEVPQNLSASRPQDRQFILSSKKLLLSDSGFYLCAWSPTVMNTEAFFGQGTRLTVV.

V gene TRBV6-4 combines with J gene TRBJ2-6, with a possible D match to TRBD1 (5 bases). This CDR3 is built from 14 residues. CDR1 is MRHNA, CDR2 SNTAGT, per germline. V shed 5 bases and J shed 4 bases, with 9 bases lying between them. The CDR3 here is CASSQGLGANVLTF. CDR3 in DNA: TGTGCCAGCAGTCAGGGATTGGGGGCCAACGTCCTGACTTTC.

The chain links TRBV2 to TRBJ2-2; the D gene is possibly TRBD1 (5 bases). The germline V and J ends were trimmed by 5 bases and 1 base, with 11 bases remaining between them. Germline V gene lookup returns CDR1 SNHLY and CDR2 FYNNEI. The CDR3 is 15 residues long. CDR3 loop: CASSPTAQNTGELFF. As DNA, the CDR3 is TGTGCCAGCAGTCCGACAGCCCAGAACACCGGGGAGCTGTTTTTT. Complete variable domain (other parts from reference TRBV2 and TRBJ2-2): EPEVTQTPSHQVTQMGQEVILRCVPISNHLYFYWYRQILGQKVEFLVSFYNNEISEKSEIFDDQFSVERPDGSNFTLKIRSTKLEDSAMYFCASSPTAQNTGELFFGEGSRLTVL.

The chain recombines TRBV7-4 with TRBJ1-5; D gene uncertain. Germline-derived CDR1 and CDR2 are SGHVT and SQSDAQ. Trimming pared 5 bases from V and 0 bases from J, leaving 20 bases between. The CDR3 is made up of 18 amino acids. CDR3 DNA: TGTGCCAGCAGCGTATCTAAGACTCCCCCTTATAGCAATCAGCCCCAGCATTTT. It translates to CASSVSKTPPYSNQPQHF.

V is TRBV7-9 and J is TRBJ2-7, with 9 bases matching TRBD2. V trimming: 5 bases; J trimming: 4 bases; junction bases outside the gene matches: 6. Germline loops: CDR1 SEHNR, CDR2 FQNEAQ (reference sequence). There are 14 residues in the CDR3. The CDR3 DNA is TGTGCCAGCAGCGATCGACTAGCGGAGTACGAGCAGTACTTC. Its protein is CASSDRLAEYEQYF.

The J gene is TRBJ1-1, the V gene TRBV11-2, with 11 bases identical to TRBD1. V shed 5 bases, J shed 4 bases, and the junction held 6 bases outside the gene matches. Germline loops: CDR1 SGHAT, CDR2 FQNNGV. The CDR3 covers 15 residues. DNA for the CDR3: TGTGCCAGCAGCCCAACCGGGACAGGGGGCACTGAAGCTTTCTTT. Translation: CASSPTGTGGTEAFF.